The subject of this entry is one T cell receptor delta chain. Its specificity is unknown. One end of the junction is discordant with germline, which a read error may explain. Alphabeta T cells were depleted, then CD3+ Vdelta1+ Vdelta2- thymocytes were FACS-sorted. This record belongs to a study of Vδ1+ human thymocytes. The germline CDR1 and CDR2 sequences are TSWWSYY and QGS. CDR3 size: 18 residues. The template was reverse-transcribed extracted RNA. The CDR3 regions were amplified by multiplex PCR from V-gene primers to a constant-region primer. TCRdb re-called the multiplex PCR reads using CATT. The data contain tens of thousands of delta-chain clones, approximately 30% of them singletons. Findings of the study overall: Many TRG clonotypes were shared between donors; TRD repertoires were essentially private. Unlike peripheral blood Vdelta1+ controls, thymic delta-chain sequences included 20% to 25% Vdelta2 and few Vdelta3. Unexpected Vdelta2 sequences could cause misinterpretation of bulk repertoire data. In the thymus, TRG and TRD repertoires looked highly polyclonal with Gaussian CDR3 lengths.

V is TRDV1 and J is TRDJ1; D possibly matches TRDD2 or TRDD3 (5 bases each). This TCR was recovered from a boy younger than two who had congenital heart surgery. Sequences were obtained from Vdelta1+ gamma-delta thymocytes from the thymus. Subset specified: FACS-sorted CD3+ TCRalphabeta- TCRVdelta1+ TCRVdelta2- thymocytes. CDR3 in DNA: TGTGCTCTTGGGGAGGCGCCTACTGTGAGGGATCAGACCGATAGACTCATCTTT. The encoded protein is CALGEAPTVRDQTDRLIF.